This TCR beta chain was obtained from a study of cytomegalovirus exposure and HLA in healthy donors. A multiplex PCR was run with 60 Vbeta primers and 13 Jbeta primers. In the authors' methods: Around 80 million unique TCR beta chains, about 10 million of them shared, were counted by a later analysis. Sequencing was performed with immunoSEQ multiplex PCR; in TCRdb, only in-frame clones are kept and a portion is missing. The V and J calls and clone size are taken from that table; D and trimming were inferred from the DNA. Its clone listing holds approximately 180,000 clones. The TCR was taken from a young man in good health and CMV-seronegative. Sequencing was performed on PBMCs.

The CDR3 here is CASSDRGGQETQYF. The CDR3 nucleotides are TGTGCCAGCAGTGACAGGGGCGGCCAAGAGACCCAGTACTTC. V gene TRBV25-1 combines with J gene TRBJ2-5; D may be TRBD1 (6 bases). The ends were cut back, 3 bases at V and 1 base at J, with 9 bases in the middle. Germline V gene data show CDR1 as MGHDK and CDR2 as SYGVNS. The CDR3 runs to 14 residues. The full variable domain, with the rest looked up from reference TRBV25-1 and TRBJ2-5, is EADIYQTPRYLVIGTGKKITLECSQTMGHDKMYWYQQDPGMELHLIHYSYGVNSTEKGDLSSESTVSRIRTEHFPLTLESARPSHTSQYLCASSDRGGQETQYFGPGTRLLVL.